This T cell receptor (beta chain) was identified during a study of blood T cell repertoires in COVID-19. Data came from immunoSEQ multiplex PCR; TCRdb stores just in-frame clones and leaves some out. In the table there are about 60,000 clones, nearly 90% of which are singletons. CDR1 MNHEY and CDR2 SVGEGT come from the germline V gene. The CDR3 sequence is 15 residues long. With V trimmed by 5 bases and J by 2 bases, 6 bases remained unmatched. This receptor was identified in a man between 50 and 59 years old with active COVID-19. Input material: peripheral blood. The chain couples TRBV6-2 or TRBV6-3 to TRBJ1-5; TRBD1 agrees at 7 bases. Here the CDR3 reads CASSEGAAGNQPQHF. The CDR3 DNA reads as TGTGCCAGCAGTGAGGGGGCAGCGGGCAATCAGCCCCAGCATTTT.